This T cell receptor beta chain was retrieved from a study of vaccination and CD4 T cells after COVID-19. Germline loops: CDR1 MNHEY, CDR2 SVGEGT. This CDR3 is 13 amino acids long. V was cut by 6 bases and J by 8 bases, with 16 bases left in between. The treatment is: roughly ten-day PBMC culture with coronavirus spike peptide pools or control peptides (ViraFEST assay). After being plated at some 2 million per well, PBMCs were cultured with roughly 9.3 IU/ml IL-2 and 10 ug/ml peptide pools. Concerning this clonotype: Its antigen is currently unknown.

Cultured CD4+ T-cell DNA underwent Oncomine TCR Beta short-read sequencing. One entry per CDR3 protein, called by TCRdb with MiXCR from the PCR reads. The sample carries about 11,000 distinct CDR3 sequences, roughly two thirds recorded once. The receptor was derived from a human donor who had recovered from COVID-19. The sequenced sample was CD4+ T cells from blood, cultured in vitro. The V and J genes are TRBV6-2 or TRBV6-3 and TRBJ1-2, with unresolved D. CDR3 loop: CASRTEARFGYTF. The CDR3 bases are TGTGCCAGCAGAACCGAAGCCCGCTTCGGCTACACCTTC.